The following is a TCR beta chain sequence with its context. These data are taken from a study of breast tumors, draining lymph nodes, adjacent tissues. The V gene end was trimmed by 5 bases and the J gene end by 1 base; junction bases not matched to a gene: 7. CDR3 length equals 18 residues. Germline CDR1 SGHAT, CDR2 FQNNGV. Breast cancer patients provided tissue from their axillary draining lymph nodes. Via MiXCR, TCRdb re-called the multiplex PCR reads, giving one row per CDR3 protein. Of about 200,000 distinct CDR3 sequences detected, 31% appear once; the ten largest clones hold over 4%. This TCR was recovered from a female donor with breast cancer. Some clones in this sample may be carry-over from other donors' samples. Sequencing input: axillary lymph node tissue. V gene TRBV11-2 combines with J gene TRBJ2-6; 11 bases map to TRBD1. DNA of the CDR3: TGTGCCAGCAGCCTCCGGACAGGGGGCGCTTCTGGGGCCAACGTCCTGACTTTC. Its protein is CASSLRTGGASGANVLTF.